One and the same sample provided the 17 T cell receptor beta chains below, sequenced in a study of blood T cell repertoires in COVID-19. Using immunoSEQ multiplex PCR, the repertoire was profiled, and TCRdb retains in-frame clones only, with some absent. The sample holds under 95,000 clones, about 83% seen once. Material: peripheral blood. The receptors derive from a man in his sixties with acute or convalescent COVID-19.

CDR3 DNA: TGTGCCATCAGTGAGGGAGGGGGCAGTGTTCCCCTCCACTTT. This translates into CAISEGGGSVPLHF. This chain joins TRBV10-3 and TRBJ1-6; 7 bases line up with TRBD1. With 2 bases clipped from V and 13 bases from J, the junction kept 8 bases outside the gene matches. This CDR3 comprises 14 residues. CDR1 is ENHRY and CDR2 is SYGVKD in the germline V gene.

V gene TRBV3-1 (or the pseudogene TRBV3-2) combines with J gene TRBJ1-2, with 7 positions matching TRBD1. The length of the CDR3 is 14 residues. Germline lookup yields CDR1 LGHDT and CDR2 YNNKEL (reference sequence). Losses at the gene ends were 3 bases for V and 7 bases for J; bases not matched to a gene: 8. CDR3 sequence: CASSHPAQGSGYTF. For the CDR3, the DNA is TGTGCCAGCAGCCACCCAGCACAGGGGTCTGGCTACACCTTC.

J is TRBJ2-1 and V is TRBV19; possibly TRBD1 for D (5 bases). Trimming took off 7 bases at V and 2 bases at J, with 15 bases between the two ends. The germline CDR1 and CDR2 sequences are LNHDA and SQIVND (reference sequence). This CDR3 is 15 amino acids long. DNA for the CDR3: TGTGCCAGTATGGTCGAAGGGGCTACCTACAATGAGCAGTTCTTC. Protein: CASMVEGATYNEQFF.

The CDR3 DNA is TGTGCCAGCAGCTTACAGCGGGGGGGCACAGATACGCAGTATTTT. Protein product: CASSLQRGGTDTQYF. The chain links TRBV11-2 to TRBJ2-3; 9 bases map to TRBD2. V trimming: 2 bases; J trimming: 1 base; junction bases outside the gene matches: 1. This CDR3 is 15 amino acids long. Looked up from germline, CDR1 is SGHAT and CDR2 is FQNNGV.

The chain links TRBV5-1 to TRBJ1-4, with D tentatively TRBD1 (5 bases). Trimming took off 0 bases at V and 7 bases at J, with 10 bases between the two ends. Germline V gene lookup returns CDR1 SGHRS and CDR2 YFSETQ. The length of the CDR3 is 14 residues. For the CDR3, the DNA is TGCGCCAGCAGCTTGGACGGGGGAGGTGAAAAACTGTTTTTT. It is translated as CASSLDGGGEKLFF.

V and J are TRBV2 and TRBJ2-5, with 7 bases that match TRBD1. The germline V gene has CDR1 SNHLY and CDR2 FYNNEI. V was clipped by 8 bases and J by 5 bases; unmatched bases: 8. The CDR3 runs 13 residues. The CDR3 loop is CASGETGWETQYF. The CDR3 DNA follows: TGTGCCAGCGGAGAGACAGGGTGGGAGACCCAGTACTTC.

The chain has TRBV3-1 (or the pseudogene TRBV3-2) and TRBJ2-1; D gene unclear. Per germline, CDR1 LGHDT and CDR2 YNNKEL (reference sequence). Trimming shortened V by 4 bases and J by 0 bases, and 13 bases separated the two germline ends. The CDR3 contains 16 residues. The CDR3 is CASSLTKRSSYNEQFF. CDR3 coding DNA: TGTGCCAGCAGCCTCACGAAGAGGAGCTCCTACAATGAGCAGTTCTTC.

The V gene is TRBV9, the J gene TRBJ1-3; D is unresolved. Germline V gene lookup returns CDR1 SGDLS and CDR2 YYNGEE. The CDR3 loop spans 13 amino acids. Trimming left V 1 base short and J 5 bases short, with 7 bases between. CDR3 coding DNA: TGTGCCAGCAGCGTACCGGGGAGAAACACCATATATTTT. Translating it yields CASSVPGRNTIYF.

V is TRBV21-1 and J is TRBJ2-5; the table calls TRBD1, which could not be checked here. TRBV21-1 is a pseudogene locus. The CDR3 length is 15 residues. CDR3 in DNA: TGTGCCAGCAGCAAAGAGCAGGGGGACCAAGAGACCCAGTACTTC. Its protein product is CASSKEQGDQETQYF.

The chain employs TRBV18 and TRBJ2-7; D may be TRBD1 (6 bases). Germline V gene sequence: CDR1 KGHSH, CDR2 LQKENI. Trimming stripped 5 bases from V and 1 base from J, with 12 bases between. The CDR3 sequence is 14 residues long. The CDR3 here is CASSAPGQSYEQYF. The CDR3 DNA follows: TGTGCCAGCTCAGCGCCGGGACAATCCTACGAGCAGTACTTC.

The chain recombines TRBV11-1 with TRBJ2-2; a weak D match, TRBD2 (5 bases). Germline lookup yields CDR1 SGHAT and CDR2 FQDESV (reference sequence). This CDR3 region has 15 residues. Trimming removed 7 bases from V and 4 bases from J, with 16 bases in between. The CDR3, as DNA: TGTGCCAGCACAACCACAGCGGTCGGCACCGGGGAGCTGTTTTTT. Its translation is CASTTTAVGTGELFF.

The rearrangement links TRBV19 to TRBJ2-3, with 7 bases lining up with TRBD1. The CDR3 has 13 amino acids. Per germline, CDR1 LNHDA and CDR2 SQIVND (reference sequence). The junction had 2 bases not matched to a gene; V was cut back by 4 bases and J by 4 bases. The CDR3 coding sequence is TGTGCCAGTAGTAGACAGGGTTCAGATACGCAGTATTTT. Translated: CASSRQGSDTQYF.

The chain has TRBV15 and TRBJ2-6; perhaps TRBD2 as D (5 bases). This CDR3 has 14 amino acids. Trimming took 5 bases from V and 3 from J, leaving 8 bases between them. Germline V gives CDR1 LNHNV, CDR2 YYDKDF (reference sequence). The CDR3 here is CATSPGSGANVLTF. Written as DNA, the CDR3 is TGTGCCACCAGCCCGGGGAGTGGGGCCAACGTCCTGACTTTC. Looking up the rest from reference TRBV15 and TRBJ2-6 gives the full variable domain: DAMVIQNPRYQVTQFGKPVTLSCSQTLNHNVMYWYQQKSSQAPKLLFHYYDKDFNNEADTPDNFQSRRPNTSFCFLDIRSPGLGDTAMYLCATSPGSGANVLTFGAGSRLTVL.

In its sample, this clone was seen once. The V gene is TRBV18, the J gene TRBJ1-2; 10 bases match TRBD1. The CDR3 is 14 amino acids. CDR1 KGHSH and CDR2 LQKENI come from the germline V gene. V shed 3 bases, J shed 3 bases, and the junction held 1 base outside the gene matches. The CDR3 region has the DNA TGTGCCAGCTCACCCGGGACAGGGGACTATGGCTACACCTTC. This encodes CASSPGTGDYGYTF.

This clone occurred a few times. The chain employs TRBV4-3 and TRBJ1-4, with D uncertain. Germline CDR1 and CDR2: LGHNA and YSLEER. V was pared by 1 base and J by 5 bases, with 8 bases between. The CDR3 spans 14 residues. The CDR3 nucleotides are TGCGCCAGCAGCCAAGTGACACGAAATGAAAAACTGTTTTTT. Translation: CASSQVTRNEKLFF.

The chain combines TRBV4-3 with TRBJ2-3; D not resolved. The CDR3 is 18 residues long. V was shortened by 0 bases and J by 6 bases, with 22 bases between the two germline ends. The germline V gene has CDR1 LGHNA and CDR2 YSLEER. CDR3 bases: TGCGCCAGCAGCCAAGATTTCAGACAATCCCTCGTCCGGGATACGCAGTATTTT. This translates into CASSQDFRQSLVRDTQYF.

The chain has TRBV7-3 and TRBJ1-6, with 12 positions matching TRBD1. Unmatched junction bases numbered 5, after V lost 3 bases and J lost 11 bases. This CDR3 contains 15 residues. Germline values: CDR1 SGHTA, CDR2 FQGTGA. CDR3 DNA sequence: TGTGCCAGCAGCTTGGGACAGGGGGCGTTGGCACCCCTCCACTTT. This encodes CASSLGQGALAPLHF.